This TCR beta chain was sequenced during a study of blood T cell repertoires in COVID-19. Background on the study: Donors in the United States, Italy and Spain gave samples during acute or convalescent COVID-19. Sources were T cells, B-cell-depleted T cells, or PBMCs; the material itself was cDNA or gDNA.

As processed by the authors: Amplification with reference gene primers provided the estimates of nucleated cell counts. TCRdb's table, derived via immunoSEQ multiplex PCR, lists solely in-frame clones and lacks some. V, J and clone size were drawn from that table, and D and trimming were deduced from the DNA. The table records about 74,000 clones, about 91% of them present only once. From germline, CDR1 is SGHDT and CDR2 YYEEEE. Unmatched junction bases numbered 6, after V lost 1 base and J lost 2 bases. The CDR3 loop spans 15 amino acids. The origin of this receptor is an elderly woman with active or convalescent COVID-19. The chain couples TRBV5-6 to TRBJ2-7, with 7 nucleotides matching TRBD2. The source material was peripheral blood. CDR3 DNA: TGTGCCAGCAGCTTGTCTACTAGCGCAACCTACGAGCAGTACTTC. It specifies CASSLSTSATYEQYF.